The rows below give T cell receptor beta chains drawn from one sample of a study of long-term antiretroviral therapy in people with HIV. Here immunoSEQ multiplex PCR was the method, and the copy in TCRdb shows in-frame clones only, minus some. The sample has tens of thousands of clones, roughly 82% seen once. This sample comprised unsorted PBMCs, obtained 0.3 years after starting antiretroviral therapy. These receptor sequences come from a man aged 18 to 30 with HIV. CDR3s include the opening cysteine and the closing phenylalanine or tryptophan. Expanded clones get a size class; other rows say once, few or many, or leave the size out.

medium-sized | TRBJ1-1 | TRBV28 | CASRKHRGMNTEAFF
. | TRBJ2-7 | TRBV7-2 | CASSSGGRSYEQYF
. | TRBJ1-4 | TRBV4-1 | CASSLGRGGEKLFF
. | TRBJ1-2 | TRBV11-1 | CASSPQTGGYGYTF
. | TRBJ1-5 | TRBV15 | CATSRDRGNGQPQHF
. | TRBJ1-2 | TRBV7-9 | CASSLRNRGSSFELFGYTF
. | TRBJ2-7 | TRBV5-4 | CAGQDLGGEQYF
. | TRBJ1-2 | TRBV15 | CATSRDFGQGALNYGYTF
. | TRBJ2-2 | TRBV4-1 | CASSFRSDTGELFF
. | TRBJ2-3 | TRBV7-9 | CASSLDSLGTDTQYF
. | TRBJ1-5 | TRBV18 | CASSPRGVRDQPQHF
. | TRBJ2-3 | TRBV5-4 | CASSPGTDTQYF
. | TRBJ1-5 | TRBV19 | CASSIAGLWNQPQHF
. | TRBJ2-1 | TRBV6-5 | CASSIRLKGNEQFF
few | TRBJ2-1 | TRBV28 | CASGSPEHYNEQFF
. | TRBJ2-5 | TRBV7-9 | CASSRGAGGLETQYF
. | TRBJ1-1 | TRBV9 | CASSAGQDGTEAFF
. | TRBJ2-7 | TRBV28 | CASSLVGRVRPREQYF
. | TRBJ2-7 | TRBV30 | CAWTGTGFYEQYF
. | TRBJ2-1 | TRBV27 | CASGTTYNEQFF
. | TRBJ1-2 | TRBV2 | CASSGPTNYGYTF
. | TRBJ2-6 | TRBV11-2 | CASSLRSGANVLTF
. | TRBJ1-1 | TRBV18 | CASSPAYTEAFF
. | TRBJ2-7 | TRBV10-3 | CAISGREGAPYEQYF
. | TRBJ2-1 | TRBV7-4 | CASSDKRLYNEQFF
. | TRBJ2-3 | TRBV10-3 | CAISAPGDADTQYF
. | TRBJ2-7 | TRBV7-2 | CASSLGGDEQYF
. | TRBJ1-4 | TRBV11-2 | CASSHRTGTGDEKLFF
. | TRBJ2-1 | TRBV30 | CAWSPLASGLNEQFF
. | TRBJ1-2 | TRBV27 | CASSPAGRHYGYTF
. | TRBJ2-5 | TRBV28 | CASSMPRDRRQETQYF
. | TRBJ2-5 | TRBV7-3 | CASSFSGGGETQYF